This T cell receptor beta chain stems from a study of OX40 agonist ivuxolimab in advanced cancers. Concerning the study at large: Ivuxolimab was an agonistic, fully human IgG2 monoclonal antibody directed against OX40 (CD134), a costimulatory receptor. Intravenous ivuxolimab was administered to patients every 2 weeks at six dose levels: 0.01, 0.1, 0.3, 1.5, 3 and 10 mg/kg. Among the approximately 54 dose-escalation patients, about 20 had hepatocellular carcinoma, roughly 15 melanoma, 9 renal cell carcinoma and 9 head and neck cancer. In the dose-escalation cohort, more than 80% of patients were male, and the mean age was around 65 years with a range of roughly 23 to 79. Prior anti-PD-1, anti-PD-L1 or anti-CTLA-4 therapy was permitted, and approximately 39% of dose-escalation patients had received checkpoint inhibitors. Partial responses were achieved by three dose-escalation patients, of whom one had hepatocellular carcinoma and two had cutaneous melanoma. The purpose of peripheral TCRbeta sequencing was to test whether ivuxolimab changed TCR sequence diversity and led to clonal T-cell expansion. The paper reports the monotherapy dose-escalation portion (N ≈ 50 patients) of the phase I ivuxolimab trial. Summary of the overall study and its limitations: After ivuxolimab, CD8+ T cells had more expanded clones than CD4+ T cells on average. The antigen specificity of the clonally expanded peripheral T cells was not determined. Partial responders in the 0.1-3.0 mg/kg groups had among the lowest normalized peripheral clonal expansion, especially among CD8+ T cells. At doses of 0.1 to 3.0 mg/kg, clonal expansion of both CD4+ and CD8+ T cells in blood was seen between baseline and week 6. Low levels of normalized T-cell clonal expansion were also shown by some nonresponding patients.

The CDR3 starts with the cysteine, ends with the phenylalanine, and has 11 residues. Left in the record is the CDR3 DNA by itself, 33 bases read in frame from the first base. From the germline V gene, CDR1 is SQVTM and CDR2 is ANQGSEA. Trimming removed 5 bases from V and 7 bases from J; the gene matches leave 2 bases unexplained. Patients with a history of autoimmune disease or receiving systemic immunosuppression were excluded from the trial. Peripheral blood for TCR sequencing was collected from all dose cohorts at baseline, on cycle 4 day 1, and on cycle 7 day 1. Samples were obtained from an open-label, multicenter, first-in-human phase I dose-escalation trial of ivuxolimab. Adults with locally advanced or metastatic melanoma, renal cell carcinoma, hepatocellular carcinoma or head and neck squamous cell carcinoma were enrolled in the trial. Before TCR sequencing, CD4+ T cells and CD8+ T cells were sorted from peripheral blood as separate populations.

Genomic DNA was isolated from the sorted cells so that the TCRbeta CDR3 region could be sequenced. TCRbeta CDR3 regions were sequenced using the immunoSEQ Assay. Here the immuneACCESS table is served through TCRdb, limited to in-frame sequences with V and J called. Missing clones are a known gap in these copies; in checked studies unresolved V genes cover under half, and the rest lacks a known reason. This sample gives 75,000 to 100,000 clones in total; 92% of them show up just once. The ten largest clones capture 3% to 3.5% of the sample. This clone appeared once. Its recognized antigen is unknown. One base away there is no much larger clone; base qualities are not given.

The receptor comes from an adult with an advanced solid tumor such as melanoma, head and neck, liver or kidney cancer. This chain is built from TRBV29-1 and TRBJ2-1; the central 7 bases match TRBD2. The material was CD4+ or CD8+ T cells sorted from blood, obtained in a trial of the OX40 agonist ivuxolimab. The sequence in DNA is TGCAGCGTTTTCGGGGGGAATGAGCAGTTCTTC. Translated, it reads CSVFGGNEQFF.